A single TCR beta chain is shown here with its context. The target antigen is unknown. The CDR3 is 13 amino acids. The germline gives CDR1 GTSNPN, CDR2 SVGIG (reference sequence). The V end was cut by 7 bases, the J end by 2 bases, with 12 bases between. The sample originates from a study of T cell repertoires in cytomegalovirus infection. TCRdb fed the reads into MiXCR, producing one record per CDR3 protein. Of approximately 190,000 distinct CDR3 sequences in the sample, less than 9.5% were seen once. Broader study findings: Summed public TCR beta family frequency identified CMV carriers bearing the relevant HLA. It was HLA-C-restricted CMV-specific TCR beta clonotypes that dominated the response ex vivo.

Sequenced material: PBMCs. The receptor was isolated from a human donor in good health (CMV status not recorded). Some clones in this sample may be carry-over from other donors' samples. This sequence joins TRBV30 and TRBJ1-5; possibly TRBD1 for D (5 bases). CDR3 in amino acids: CAFAGGGNQPQHF. The DNA for the CDR3 is TGTGCCTTCGCCGGGGGGGGCAATCAGCCCCAGCATTTT.